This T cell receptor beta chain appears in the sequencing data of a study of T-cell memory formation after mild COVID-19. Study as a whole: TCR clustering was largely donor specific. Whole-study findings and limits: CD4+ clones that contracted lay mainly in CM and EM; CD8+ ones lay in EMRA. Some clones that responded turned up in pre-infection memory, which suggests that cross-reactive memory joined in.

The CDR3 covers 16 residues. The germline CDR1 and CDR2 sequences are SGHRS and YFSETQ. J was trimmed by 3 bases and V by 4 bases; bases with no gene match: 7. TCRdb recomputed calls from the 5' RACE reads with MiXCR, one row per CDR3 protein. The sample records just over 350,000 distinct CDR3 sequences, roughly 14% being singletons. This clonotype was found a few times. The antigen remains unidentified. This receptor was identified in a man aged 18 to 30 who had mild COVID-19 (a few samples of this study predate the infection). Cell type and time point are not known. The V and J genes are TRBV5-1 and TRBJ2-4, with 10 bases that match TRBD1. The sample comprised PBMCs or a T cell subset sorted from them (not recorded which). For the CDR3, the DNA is TGCGCCAGCAGCACAAGACAGGGGGCGGACAAAAACATTCAGTACTTC. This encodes CASSTRQGADKNIQYF.